This T cell receptor (beta chain) was identified in a study of blood T cell repertoires in COVID-19. About the research overall: T cells, B-cell-depleted T cells, or PBMCs provided the cDNA or gDNA that served as material.

Germline CDR1 SGHKS, CDR2 YYEKEE (reference sequence). Between the trimmed V and J ends, which lost 3 bases and 2 bases, there was a span of 10 bases. The CDR3 runs to 14 residues. The repertoire was sequenced with immunoSEQ multiplex PCR; TCRdb's copy has only in-frame clones and lacks some. The sample holds approximately 75,000 clones, around 90% seen once. The chain links TRBV5-5 to TRBJ2-3; D call uncertain. The sequence was collected from a human donor in a cohort sampled during active COVID-19. Sequenced input: peripheral blood. CDR3 sequence: CASSSSRFTDTQYF. The CDR3 region has the DNA TGTGCCAGCAGCTCAAGCAGGTTCACAGATACGCAGTATTTT.